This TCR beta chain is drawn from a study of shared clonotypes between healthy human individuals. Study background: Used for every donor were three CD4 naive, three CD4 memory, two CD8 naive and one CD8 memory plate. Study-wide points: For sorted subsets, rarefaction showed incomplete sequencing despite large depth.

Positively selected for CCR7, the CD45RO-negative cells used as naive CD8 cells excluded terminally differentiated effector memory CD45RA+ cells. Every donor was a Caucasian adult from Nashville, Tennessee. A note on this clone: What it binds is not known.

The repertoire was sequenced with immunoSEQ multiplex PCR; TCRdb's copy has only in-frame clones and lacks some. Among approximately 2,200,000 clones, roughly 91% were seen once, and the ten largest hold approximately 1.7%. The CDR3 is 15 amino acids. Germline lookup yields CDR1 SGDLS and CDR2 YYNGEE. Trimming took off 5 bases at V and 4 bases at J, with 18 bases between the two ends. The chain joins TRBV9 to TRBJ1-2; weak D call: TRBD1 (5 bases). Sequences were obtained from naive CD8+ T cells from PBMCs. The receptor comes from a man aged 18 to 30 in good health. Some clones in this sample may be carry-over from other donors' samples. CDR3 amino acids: CASSLGGSTAYGYTF. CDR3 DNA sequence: TGTGCCAGCAGTCTCGGGGGGAGCACGGCCTATGGCTACACCTTC. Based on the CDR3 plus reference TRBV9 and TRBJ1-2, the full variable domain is DSGVTQTPKHLITATGQRVTLRCSPRSGDLSVYWYQQSLDQGLQFLIQYYNGEERAKGNILERFSAQQFPDLHSELNLSSLELGDSALYFCASSLGGSTAYGYTFGSGTRLTVV.